This T cell receptor beta chain was sequenced during a study of blood T cell repertoires in COVID-19. Profiled with immunoSEQ multiplex PCR; TCRdb holds only in-frame clones, not every one. The profile shows 97,000 or so clones, over 70% of them singletons. The CDR3 spans 15 residues. Germline loops: CDR1 SGHRS, CDR2 YFSETQ. V was trimmed by 2 bases and J by 5 bases, leaving 14 bases between them. This receptor was identified in a man in his 60s with acute or convalescent COVID-19. The sequenced sample was peripheral blood. This chain links TRBV5-1 with TRBJ2-1; weak D call: TRBD2 (6 bases). CDR3 residues: CASSLPGLSDNEQFF. The CDR3 DNA sequence: TGCGCCAGCAGCTTACCGGGACTTTCAGACAATGAGCAGTTCTTC.